The next 14 T cell receptor beta chains were all read from a single sample in a study of blood T cells in healthy people across ages. A second PCR, run for roughly 7 to 12 cycles, used a sample-barcoded 5' primer plus a J-beta primer mix. TCRdb recomputed calls from the 5' RACE reads with MiXCR, one row per CDR3 protein. The table records about 510,000 distinct CDR3 sequences, about 27% of them present only once. The same sample was also studied in work on T cells of mothers and their children.

The sample comprised blood. These receptor sequences come from a boy between 2 and 10 years old in good health.

The chain carries TRBV10-3 and TRBJ2-1; D is possibly TRBD2 (5 bases). Trimming removed 3 bases at V and 1 base at J, with 16 bases between. The CDR3 has 17 amino acids. Germline lookup yields CDR1 ENHRY and CDR2 SYGVKD. In nucleotides, the CDR3 is TGTGCCATCAGTGATAGAGGTCGAGCGGAGTCCTACAATGAGCAGTTCTTC. This sequence encodes CAISDRGRAESYNEQFF.

This clonotype has a handful of counts. The chain uses TRBV5-1 and TRBJ2-7, with D unclear. The J call may be faulty, since TRBJ2-1 better matches the DNA end. Per germline, CDR1 SGHRS and CDR2 YFSETQ. This CDR3 is built from 14 residues. The CDR3 protein is CASSLVLKVGEQFF. In DNA form, the CDR3 reads TGCGCCAGCAGCTTGGTGCTTAAGGTCGGTGAGCAGTTCTTC.

This clonotype was seen only once. This chain joins TRBV7-9 and TRBJ2-1; 11 nucleotides match TRBD2. Germline V gene sequence: CDR1 SEHNR, CDR2 FQNEAQ (reference sequence). The CDR3 is 16 residues long. V was pared by 4 bases and J by 8 bases, with 10 bases of the junction left unmatched. The CDR3 reads CASSSQLAGEMDEQFF. The DNA for the CDR3 is TGTGCCAGCAGCTCCCAACTAGCGGGAGAAATGGATGAGCAGTTCTTC.

This chain links TRBV29-1 with TRBJ1-1; D ambiguous. CDR1 and CDR2 (germline): SQVTM, ANQGSEA. V was clipped by 7 bases and J by 5 bases, with 20 bases between them. This CDR3 has 14 residues. The DNA for the CDR3 is TGCAGCGCGAGACGGGCAGGCGTTTGGACTGAAGCTTTCTTT. Its protein product is CSARRAGVWTEAFF. The whole variable domain, remainder taken from reference TRBV29-1 and TRBJ1-1, is SAVISQKPSRDICQRGTSLTIQCQVDSQVTMMFWYRQQPGQSLTLIATANQGSEATYESGFVIDKFPISRPNLTFSTLTVSNMSPEDSSIYLCSARRAGVWTEAFFGQGTRLTVV.

The chain recombines TRBV5-1 with TRBJ2-5; 9 bases map to TRBD2. This CDR3 has 15 amino acids. Germline V gives CDR1 SGHRS, CDR2 YFSETQ. Losses at the gene ends were 4 bases for V and 0 bases for J; bases not matched to a gene: 4. The CDR3 DNA reads TGCGCCAGCAGCGAGGCTAGCGGGGACCAAGAGACCCAGTACTTC. As protein: CASSEASGDQETQYF.

In this sample, this clonotype turned up a few times. The chain employs TRBV6-2 or TRBV6-3 and TRBJ2-7; D unresolved. Looked up from germline, CDR1 is MNHEY and CDR2 is SVGEGT. The V gene lost 0 bases and the J gene lost 3 bases, with 15 bases spanning the gap. CDR3 size: 16 residues. CDR3 in amino acids: CASSYSGSDKSYEQYF. The CDR3 bases are TGTGCCAGCAGTTACTCGGGAAGTGACAAGAGCTACGAGCAGTACTTC.

This clonotype is a singleton in its sample. The V call is TRBV3-1, the J call TRBJ2-1, with D possibly being TRBD1 (6 bases). CDR3 length equals 17 residues. Trimming left V 2 bases short and J 0 bases short, with 14 bases between. Germline loops: CDR1 LGHDT, CDR2 YNNKEL (reference sequence). The CDR3: CASSQSRRGSSYNEQFF. In nucleotides, the CDR3 is TGTGCCAGCAGCCAAAGCCGTAGGGGGAGCTCCTACAATGAGCAGTTCTTC.

This clonotype was seen only a few times. V and J are TRBV11-2 and TRBJ1-1, with D maybe TRBD1 (5 bases). The CDR3 length is 14 residues. CDR1 SGHAT and CDR2 FQNNGV come from the germline V gene. V shed 4 bases and J shed 0 bases, with 9 bases lying between them. CDR3 in DNA: TGTGCCAGCAGCTCAGGGATCATGAACACTGAAGCTTTCTTT. Residues: CASSSGIMNTEAFF. Variable domain in full (rest from reference TRBV11-2 and TRBJ1-1): EAGVAQSPRYKIIEKRQSVAFWCNPISGHATLYWYQQILGQGPKLLIQFQNNGVVDDSQLPKDRFSAERLKGVDSTLKIQPAKLEDSAVYLCASSSGIMNTEAFFGQGTRLTVV.

V is TRBV2 and J is TRBJ2-1, with a possible D match to TRBD1 (5 bases). The CDR3 is 15 residues long. Germline assignment: CDR1 SNHLY and CDR2 FYNNEI. The V and J ends lost 2 bases and 8 bases respectively, with 16 bases between them. The CDR3 DNA reads TGTGCCAGCAGTGAACAGGGTTCGCCTTCGGATGAGCAGTTCTTC. It yields the protein CASSEQGSPSDEQFF. Full variable domain (rest looked up from reference TRBV2 and TRBJ2-1): EPEVTQTPSHQVTQMGQEVILRCVPISNHLYFYWYRQILGQKVEFLVSFYNNEISEKSEIFDDQFSVERPDGSNFTLKIRSTKLEDSAMYFCASSEQGSPSDEQFFGPGTRLTVL.

The chain combines TRBV3-1 with TRBJ2-1; D call uncertain. CDR1 is LGHDT, CDR2 YNNKEL, per germline (reference sequence). The CDR3 has 18 amino acids. Deletions cut 2 bases from V and 6 bases from J, with 23 bases between. DNA for the CDR3: TGTGCCAGCAGCCAACGATTTTTTCTTTCGGGCGGCCCCAATGAGCAGTTCTTC. Translation gives CASSQRFFLSGGPNEQFF.

The V gene is TRBV12-3 or TRBV12-4, the J gene TRBJ2-1, with 8 nucleotides matching TRBD2. CDR3 length: 18 amino acids. V lost 6 bases to trimming and J lost 8 bases; unmatched junction nucleotides: 21. The CDR3 nucleotides are TGTGCCAGCAGCTTACGGGAGGGTTTTAGCGGCTCAGCCCATGAGCAGTTCTTC. This codes for CASSLREGFSGSAHEQFF.

The chain is built from TRBV20-1 and TRBJ2-7, with D maybe TRBD1 (5 bases). V shed 1 base and J shed 9 bases, with 10 bases lying between them. In germline, CDR1 is DFQATT, CDR2 SNEGSKA (reference sequence). CDR3 length: 11 residues. DNA for the CDR3: TGCAGTGCTAGAGTCGGGCAGGGGCAGTACTTC. It translates to CSARVGQGQYF.

The chain combines TRBV7-9 with TRBJ1-2; D unresolved. The V and J ends lost 5 bases and 8 bases respectively, with 15 bases between them. This CDR3 region has 13 residues. The germline V gene has CDR1 SEHNR and CDR2 FQNEAQ (reference sequence). The CDR3 coding sequence is TGTGCCAGCAGCCCCGATCATCAACGCGGCTACACCTTC. It encodes CASSPDHQRGYTF.

The table lists this clonotype with many counts. The chain combines TRBV7-8 with TRBJ2-1, with 14 bases that match TRBD2. This CDR3 contains 16 residues. Germline V gene lookup returns CDR1 SGHVS and CDR2 FQNEAQ. With 5 bases clipped from V and 8 bases from J, the junction kept 8 bases outside the gene matches. The CDR3 is CASSPRRLAGGDEQFF. The CDR3 bases are TGTGCCAGCAGCCCCCGTCGACTAGCGGGAGGGGATGAGCAGTTCTTC.